This T cell receptor beta chain came from a study of blood T cell repertoires in COVID-19. As for the study in general: The samples span acute and convalescent COVID-19 from the United States, Italy and Spain. T cells, B-cell-depleted T cells, or PBMCs supplied cDNA or gDNA.

This CDR3 has 11 residues. The V gene's germline CDR1 is LNHDA and CDR2 SQIVND (reference sequence). V lost 3 bases, J lost 10 bases, and 9 bases lay in between. In the authors' workflow: Using reference gene primer amplification, nucleated cell counts were estimated. Profiling relied on immunoSEQ multiplex PCR, and the TCRdb table lists in-frame clones only, not all of them. Clone size and V and J calls were adopted from that table, with D and trimming inferred from the DNA. The data show about 140,000 clones, around 86% seen once. Sequencing was performed on peripheral blood. This clonotype was obtained from a man aged 45-60 years who had recovered from COVID-19. The rearrangement joins TRBV19 to TRBJ1-1; a weak D match, TRBD1 (5 bases). CDR3 region: CASSIRAGAFF. The CDR3 DNA follows: TGTGCCAGTAGTATCAGGGCTGGAGCTTTCTTT.